The present TCR beta chain was sequenced within a study of blood T cell repertoires in COVID-19. The overall study: Specimens from acute and convalescent COVID-19 originated in the United States, Italy and Spain. Sample material is recorded as cDNA or gDNA derived from T cells, B-cell-depleted T cells, or PBMCs.

Participants had their cohort set by participant-reported clinical history. V lost 0 bases and J 3 bases, leaving 12 bases between the germline ends. Germline V lookup: CDR1 WNHNN, CDR2 SYGVQD (reference sequence). This CDR3 is built from 15 residues. Repertoires were generated with immunoSEQ multiplex PCR, while TCRdb's copy carries only in-frame clones and drops some. The sample holds roughly 230,000 clones, more than 75% seen once. The origin of this receptor is a woman aged 45-65 years who had been exposed to COVID-19. This sequence joins TRBV10-1 and TRBJ2-7, with a weak D call TRBD2 (6 bases). The sequencing sample was made of PBMCs or T cells enriched from blood (not recorded which). The CDR3, as DNA: TGCGCCAGCAGTGAGTCAAGTGGACTACACTACGAGCAGTACTTC. Residues: CASSESSGLHYEQYF.